The rows below give T cell receptor beta chains drawn from one sample of a study of PD-1 blockade in classical Hodgkin lymphoma. The assay was immunoSEQ multiplex PCR, and TCRdb's table has in-frame clones only and misses some. In the table there are just under 7,500 clones, roughly 79% of which are singletons. Sequenced here: peripheral blood mononuclear cells (PBMCs), sampled before the second cycle of nivolumab. These TCRs come from a human donor with classical Hodgkin lymphoma. Each CDR3 is given with its conserved first and last residue. A D gene is named only where the DNA matches it firmly. Clone size is stated in some rows and not others, as once, few, many or a class when expanded.

v_call	clone_size	d_call	j_call	cdr3_aa	cdr3_nt
TRBV29-1	.	TRBD2	TRBJ2-3	CSVDGLAGVADTQYF	TGCAGCGTTGATGGGCTAGCGGGAGTAGCAGATACGCAGTATTTT
TRBV6-5	.	.	TRBJ2-3	CASSFTSGEVGQYF	TGTGCCAGCAGTTTCACCTCAGGGGAGGTAGGGCAGTATTTT
TRBV28	.	.	TRBJ2-7	CASSSVTSYEQYF	TGTGCCAGCAGTTCGGTTACGTCCTACGAGCAGTACTTC
TRBV2	few	TRBD2	TRBJ2-7	CASRSGLAGEKQYF	TGTGCCAGCAGGTCGGGACTAGCGGGGGAGAAGCAGTACTTC
TRBV7-2	.	.	TRBJ1-4	CASSPVGGGGGRVGEKLFF	TGTGCCAGCAGCCCCGTAGGCGGGGGCGGTGGCAGGGTGGGAGAAAAACTGTTTTTT
TRBV5-1	few	TRBD1	TRBJ1-5	CASSARQGINQPQHF	TGCGCCAGCAGCGCTAGACAGGGCATCAATCAGCCCCAGCATTTT
TRBV30	.	.	TRBJ2-3	CAWSRSSTSAWPDTQYF	TGTGCCTGGAGTAGGAGCTCGACTAGTGCCTGGCCAGATACGCAGTATTTT
TRBV9	few	TRBD1	TRBJ2-3	CASSGTGTSTDTQYF	TGTGCCAGCAGCGGGACAGGTACTAGCACAGATACGCAGTATTTT
TRBV7-9	.	TRBD2	TRBJ2-3	CASSSLDAGVSTDTQYF	TGTGCCAGCAGCTCTCTAGATGCGGGAGTATCCACAGATACGCAGTATTTT
TRBV28	.	TRBD1	TRBJ2-7	CASTPWGTGHYEQYF	TGTGCCAGCACCCCGTGGGGGACAGGTCACTACGAGCAGTACTTC
TRBV11-2	.	TRBD2	TRBJ2-1	CASSILASGGPEFF	TGTGCCAGCAGTATCCTGGCTAGCGGGGGGCCCGAGTTCTTC
TRBV13	few	TRBD2	TRBJ2-5	CASSTPGLADETQYF	TGTGCCAGCAGCACTCCGGGACTAGCGGATGAGACCCAGTACTTC
TRBV28	.	.	TRBJ1-5	CASSSNPGPDQPQHF	TGTGCCAGCAGCTCCAACCCGGGACCTGATCAGCCCCAGCATTTT
TRBV29-1	.	TRBD1	TRBJ1-5	CSTQGDSNQPQHF	TGCAGTACCCAGGGGGATAGCAATCAGCCCCAGCATTTT
TRBV7-8	.	TRBD1	TRBJ1-5	CASSLGGTGDFNQPQHF	TGTGCCAGCAGCTTGGGGGGGACAGGAGATTTCAATCAGCCCCAGCATTTT
TRBV2	once	.	TRBJ2-4	CASGGTDLAKNIQYF	TGTGCCAGCGGGGGGACAGACCTAGCCAAAAACATTCAGTACTTC
TRBV27	.	.	TRBJ1-1	CASSMQGTYEAFF	TGTGCCAGCAGTATGCAGGGAACGTATGAAGCTTTCTTT
TRBV9	.	TRBD1	TRBJ2-6	CASSARRGQGLAGANVLTF	TGTGCCAGCAGCGCCCGAAGGGGACAGGGGCTGGCTGGGGCCAACGTCCTGACTTTC
TRBV11-2	.	.	TRBJ2-7	CASSLGGETYEQYF	TGTGCCAGCAGCTTAGGCGGCGAGACCTACGAGCAGTACTTC
TRBV19	few	TRBD2	TRBJ2-1	CASTPYTPLTSGVYNEQFF	TGTGCCAGTACCCCATATACTCCCCTTACTAGCGGGGTTTACAATGAGCAGTTCTTC
TRBV10-1	once	.	TRBJ2-1	CASSESIQESSYNEQFF	TGCGCCAGCAGTGAGTCCATTCAGGAGAGCTCCTACAATGAGCAGTTCTTC
TRBV9	.	.	TRBJ1-2	CASSVGADYGYTF	TGTGCCAGCAGCGTAGGAGCAGACTATGGCTACACCTTC
TRBV10-3	.	.	TRBJ2-5	CAIGRDTNQETQYF	TGTGCCATCGGGCGGGACACTAACCAAGAGACCCAGTACTTC
TRBV5-4	.	.	TRBJ2-7	CASSSRQVPYEQYF	TGTGCCAGCAGCTCCCGACAGGTCCCCTACGAGCAGTACTTC
TRBV4-1	.	.	TRBJ1-1	CASSQEGQQNTEAFF	TGCGCCAGCAGCCAAGAGGGTCAGCAGAACACTGAAGCTTTCTTT
TRBV27	.	.	TRBJ2-6	CASSAQISGANVLTF	TGTGCCAGCAGTGCTCAGATTTCTGGGGCCAACGTCCTGACTTTC
TRBV5-6	once	.	TRBJ1-3	CASSLTRAGNTIYF	TGTGCCAGCAGCCTGACACGGGCGGGAAACACCATATATTTT
TRBV2	.	TRBD2	TRBJ2-3	CASSEEPRGGLISQYF	TGTGCCAGCAGTGAAGAGCCCCGGGGGGGTCTTATTTCGCAGTATTTT
TRBV6-4	.	.	TRBJ2-2	CASSRTMNTGELFF	TGTGCCAGCAGCAGGACAATGAACACCGGGGAGCTGTTTTTT
TRBV25-1	.	.	TRBJ1-5	CASSDSRATPNQPQHF	TGTGCCAGCAGCGACAGCAGGGCAACTCCCAATCAGCCCCAGCATTTT
TRBV5-4	.	.	TRBJ2-6	CATHPGTSGANVLTF	TGTGCCACCCACCCGGGGACCTCTGGGGCCAACGTCCTGACTTTC
TRBV2	.	.	TRBJ1-2	CASSEREDGGYGYTF	TGTGCCAGCAGTGAAAGGGAGGACGGTGGCTATGGCTACACCTTC
TRBV7-8	.	.	TRBJ1-2	CASSLIAETWGYTF	TGTGCCAGCAGCTTAATAGCCGAGACCTGGGGCTACACCTTC
TRBV4-3	.	TRBD1	TRBJ1-1	CASSQDRGLSTEAFF	TGCGCCAGCAGCCAAGACAGGGGGCTTAGCACTGAAGCTTTCTTT
TRBV13	.	TRBD2	TRBJ2-5	CASSFSSGPRETQYF	TGTGCCAGCAGCTTCTCTAGCGGACCGCGAGAGACCCAGTACTTC
TRBV5-1	.	.	TRBJ2-7	CASSPRQLRDYEQYF	TGCGCCAGCAGCCCTCGACAGCTCCGGGACTACGAGCAGTACTTC
TRBV19	.	.	TRBJ2-7	CASSIWAGASYEQYF	TGTGCCAGTAGTATCTGGGCAGGGGCATCCTACGAGCAGTACTTC
TRBV4-3	few	.	TRBJ2-1	CASSQEGYRDPEQFF	TGCGCCAGCAGCCAAGAGGGATATAGAGACCCTGAGCAGTTCTTC
TRBV5-6	once	.	TRBJ1-2	CASRGQIGNYGYTF	TGTGCCAGCCGCGGACAGATCGGTAACTATGGCTACACCTTC
TRBV28	.	.	TRBJ2-3	CASSITDTQYF	TGTGCCAGCAGCATAACAGATACGCAGTATTTT
TRBV10-3	.	TRBD1	TRBJ1-5	CAISDGRGREVDQPQHF	TGTGCCATCAGTGATGGCAGGGGGCGTGAAGTCGATCAGCCCCAGCATTTT
TRBV28	.	.	TRBJ1-1	CASSLGGSVAFF	TGTGCCAGCAGTTTAGGGGGGTCGGTCGCTTTCTTT
TRBV28	.	TRBD2	TRBJ2-2	CASSLVAGALSGELFF	TGTGCCAGCAGTTTAGTAGCGGGAGCCCTTTCCGGGGAGCTGTTTTTT
TRBV6-5	.	.	TRBJ1-5	CASSTWGEPNQPQHF	TGTGCCAGCAGTACATGGGGGGAACCTAATCAGCCCCAGCATTTT
TRBV4-1	once	.	TRBJ2-7	CASSQEGYEQYF	TGCGCCAGCAGCCAAGAGGGCTACGAGCAGTACTTC
TRBV4-1	.	TRBD1	TRBJ1-2	CASSQTPGQPYGYTF	TGCGCCAGCAGCCAAACCCCGGGACAGCCCTATGGCTACACCTTC
TRBV5-4	.	TRBD2	TRBJ2-7	CASSLALAGVGSYEQYF	TGTGCCAGCAGCTTGGCACTAGCGGGAGTGGGATCCTACGAGCAGTACTTC
TRBV29-1	.	.	TRBJ2-7	CSAILGSYEQYF	TGCAGCGCTATTCTCGGCTCCTACGAGCAGTACTTC
TRBV5-1	.	.	TRBJ2-3	CASSLGTGTSTDTQYF	TGCGCCAGCAGCTTGGGTACAGGGACTAGCACAGATACGCAGTATTTT
TRBV28	.	.	TRBJ1-4	CASSFNQGATNEKLFF	TGTGCCAGCAGTTTTAACCAGGGTGCAACTAATGAAAAACTGTTTTTT
TRBV7-9	.	.	TRBJ1-1	CASSLGVKNTEAFF	TGTGCCAGCAGCTTAGGGGTCAAGAACACTGAAGCTTTCTTT
TRBV5-1	once	TRBD1	TRBJ2-7	CASSETGVNGQYF	TGCGCCAGCAGCGAGACAGGGGTAAACGGGCAGTACTTC
TRBV4-2	.	.	TRBJ2-5	CASSQEIVMETQYF	TGTGCCAGCAGCCAAGAAATAGTGATGGAGACCCAGTACTTC
TRBV5-6	.	.	TRBJ2-3	CASSFLGGLDSTDTQYF	TGTGCCAGCAGCTTTCTAGGAGGGTTAGATAGTACAGATACGCAGTATTTT
TRBV2	few	.	TRBJ2-5	CASSVRVGETQYF	TGTGCCAGCAGTGTGAGGGTCGGGGAGACCCAGTACTTC